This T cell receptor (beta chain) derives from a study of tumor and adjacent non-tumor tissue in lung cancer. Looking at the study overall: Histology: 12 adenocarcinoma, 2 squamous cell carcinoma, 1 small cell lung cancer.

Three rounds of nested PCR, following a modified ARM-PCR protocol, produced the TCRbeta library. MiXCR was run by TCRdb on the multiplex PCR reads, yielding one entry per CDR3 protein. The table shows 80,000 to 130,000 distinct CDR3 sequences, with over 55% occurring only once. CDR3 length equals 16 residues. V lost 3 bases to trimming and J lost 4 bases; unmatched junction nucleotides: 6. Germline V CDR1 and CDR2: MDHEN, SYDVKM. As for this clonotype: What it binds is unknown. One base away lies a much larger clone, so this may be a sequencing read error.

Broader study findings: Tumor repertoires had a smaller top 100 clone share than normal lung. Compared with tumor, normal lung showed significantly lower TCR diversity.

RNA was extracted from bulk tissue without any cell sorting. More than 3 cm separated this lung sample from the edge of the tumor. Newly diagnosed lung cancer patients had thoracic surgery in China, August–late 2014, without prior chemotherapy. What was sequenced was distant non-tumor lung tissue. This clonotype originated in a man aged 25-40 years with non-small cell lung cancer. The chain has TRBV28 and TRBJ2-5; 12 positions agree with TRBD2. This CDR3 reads CASSLQLAGGGETQYF. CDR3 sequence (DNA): TGTGCCAGCAGTTTGCAACTAGCGGGGGGCGGAGAGACCCAGTACTTC. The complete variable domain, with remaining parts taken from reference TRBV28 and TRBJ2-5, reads DVKVTQSSRYLVKRTGEKVFLECVQDMDHENMFWYRQDPGLGLRLIYFSYDVKMKEKGDIPEGYSVSREKKERFSLILESASTNQTSMYLCASSLQLAGGGETQYFGPGTRLLVL.